The present TCR beta chain was sequenced within a study of CD8 T cells in ankylosing spondylitis. General observations from the study: Matched ankylosing spondylitis synovial fluid reportedly showed significant enrichment of disease-linked clones. Seemingly characteristic of ankylosing spondylitis blood was a TCR beta motif consisting of roughly 8 highly homologous variants.

The CDR3 consists of 15 residues. The V gene's germline CDR1 is KGHDR and CDR2 SFDVKD. J lost 5 bases, V lost 4 bases, and 6 bases had no gene match. With regard to this clonotype: Its antigen remains unidentified.

TCRdb independently ran MiXCR on the 5' RACE reads; one entry per CDR3 protein. The sample consists of some 290,000 distinct CDR3 sequences, 20% of them appearing once. Material: blood, either unsorted or a sorted T cell fraction (not recorded which). The TCR originated in a male donor with ankylosing spondylitis or in good health (not recorded which). The rearrangement links TRBV24-1 to TRBJ1-5; 8 positions match TRBD1. The CDR3 protein is CATSDPGGADQPQHF. The CDR3 DNA reads as TGTGCCACCAGTGACCCAGGGGGCGCAGATCAGCCCCAGCATTTT.